This TCR beta chain was recorded in a study of T cell responses to AZD1222 COVID-19 vaccine. Across the study: Second-dose intervals near 4 or 12 weeks were combined. General observations from the study: Without day 14 samples, only post-peak T cell repertoires were studied. Vaccine-associated CD4 TCRs ranged over spike, dominating at 160-218 and 743-854. Clonal diversity was possibly underestimated, and white British individuals and females predominated among donors.

This table comes from immunoSEQ multiplex PCR, and its TCRdb copy is limited to in-frame clones, with some not included. The data contain 110,000 to 150,000 clones, 85% to 90% of them singletons. The ends were cut back, 5 bases at V and 2 bases at J, with 24 bases in the middle. CDR1 and CDR2 from the germline V gene are MDHEN and SYDVKM. This CDR3 comprises 18 residues. To note about this clone: The target antigen is unknown.

The V and J genes are TRBV28 and TRBJ2-5; D is possibly TRBD1 (5 bases). Sample: peripheral blood, taken on day 0 of AZD1222 vaccination. This receptor was taken from an adult in good health. CDR3 nucleotides: TGTGCCAGCAGTCAACCTTTAGGAAGGTCAGGGAAACAAGAGACCCAGTACTTC. Protein sequence: CASSQPLGRSGKQETQYF. The whole variable domain, filled in from reference TRBV28 and TRBJ2-5, reads DVKVTQSSRYLVKRTGEKVFLECVQDMDHENMFWYRQDPGLGLRLIYFSYDVKMKEKGDIPEGYSVSREKKERFSLILESASTNQTSMYLCASSQPLGRSGKQETQYFGPGTRLLVL.